The sequence of this TCR beta chain was determined in a study of cytomegalovirus exposure and HLA in healthy donors. PCR amplification relied on 60 Vbeta primers (plus 13 Jbeta primers). This table comes from immunoSEQ multiplex PCR, and its TCRdb copy is limited to in-frame clones, with some not included. The profile shows roughly 190,000 clones, around 87% of them singletons. V dropped 4 bases and J dropped 3 bases, with 9 bases sitting between them. CDR3 length equals 13 residues. Germline V gene sequence: CDR1 SNHLY, CDR2 FYNNEI. This clone has only a few counts. The receptor was isolated from a woman in her late teens or twenties in good health and CMV-seronegative. The specimen was PBMCs. The V gene is TRBV2, the J gene TRBJ1-1; D gene ambiguous. Here the CDR3 reads CASSGTGDTEAFF. The CDR3 nucleotides read TGTGCCAGCAGTGGGACTGGGGACACTGAAGCTTTCTTT. Together with reference TRBV2 and TRBJ1-1, the CDR3 gives the full variable domain: EPEVTQTPSHQVTQMGQEVILRCVPISNHLYFYWYRQILGQKVEFLVSFYNNEISEKSEIFDDQFSVERPDGSNFTLKIRSTKLEDSAMYFCASSGTGDTEAFFGQGTRLTVV.